These 26 T cell receptor beta chains share one sample of origin, sequenced in a study of T cells in Graves' hyperthyroidism and ophthalmopathy (dated by TCRdb to about 2019). The library relied on multiplex PCR. For sequencing, an Illumina HiSeq 2000 was employed. The TCR beta CDR3 regions were amplified from the RNA transcripts. The first round of RT-PCR for the TCR CDR3 was performed with the HTBI primer set and the Qiagen OneStep RT-PCR kit. Using fastp at Q25 and MiXCR, TCRdb reprocessed the public reads and kept productive beta chains. Entries that share a CDR3 protein sequence are merged under the most common genes and DNA. For this sample the table gives about 98,000 distinct CDR3 sequences, of which about 40% were detected only once. The ten largest make up about 9.4% of the sample. What was sequenced was peripheral blood or thyroid tissue (not recorded which). The receptors derive from a young woman with Graves' hyperthyroidism.

In regard to this clonotype: Compared with germline, one end of the junction differs, possibly owing to a read error. The CDR3 reads CASKVPGNEKLLF. As DNA, the CDR3 is TGCGCCAGCAAGGTACCCGGAAATGAAAAACTGCTTTTT. This chain joins TRBV7-8 and TRBJ1-4, with no clear D. The CDR3 length is 13 residues. Germline CDR1 and CDR2: SGHVS and FQNEAQ.

This clonotype was seen ten or more times. V gene TRBV15 combines with J gene TRBJ2-5; unclear D gene. This CDR3 is built from 15 residues. CDR1 is LNHNV and CDR2 is YYDKDF in the germline V gene (reference sequence). Trimming removed 0 bases at V and 5 bases at J, with 13 bases between. The CDR3 bases are TGTGCCACCAGCAGAGAAGATAGGTCGAGGGAGACCCAGTACTTC. Its translation is CATSREDRSRETQYF.

This clonotype was seen repeatedly, ten times or more. This chain links TRBV10-2 with TRBJ2-7, with D possibly being TRBD1 (7 bases). This CDR3 is 15 amino acids long. Trimming removed 4 bases from V and 4 bases from J, with 17 bases in between. The germline gives CDR1 WSHSY, CDR2 SAAADI. CDR3 nucleotide sequence: TGCGCCAGCAGTGTGGCGGGACAGACAAGTTACGAGCAGTACTTC. Amino acid sequence: CASSVAGQTSYEQYF.

This clonotype appeared once. This clone may be a read error of a much larger clone one base away. No DNA is shown, since the ends of the CDR3 on it are uncertain; the CDR3 is the one TCRdb lists. This chain joins TRBV4-2 and TRBJ1-2; TRBD1 is the table's D call, not checked against the DNA. With termini counted, the CDR3 has 13 amino acids. CDR1 is LGHNA and CDR2 is YNFKEQ in the germline V gene. The CDR3 reads CASSQHWGYGSTF.

In its sample, this clonotype was seen a few times. The chain employs TRBV6-6 and TRBJ1-2; 8 bases fit TRBD1. The junction had 16 bases not matched to a gene; V was cut back by 4 bases and J by 3 bases. This CDR3 spans 18 amino acids. Germline-derived CDR1 and CDR2 are MNHNY and SVGAGI (reference sequence). Written as DNA, the CDR3 is TGTGCCAGCAGTTTAGGTGGAGCAGGGGGCGCTTTTTACTATGGCTACACCTTC. Protein sequence: CASSLGGAGGAFYYGYTF.

This clonotype was seen many times. V gene TRBV30 combines with J gene TRBJ1-4, with 7 positions matching TRBD1. The ends lost 1 base at V and 8 bases at J; junction bases unmatched: 4. Germline CDR1 reads GTSNPN; CDR2 reads SVGIG (reference sequence). This CDR3 spans 13 amino acids. CDR3 coding DNA: TGTGCCTGGAGTGGACAGGGTTGGGAAAAACTGTTTTTT. This encodes CAWSGQGWEKLFF.

The chain uses TRBV10-3 and TRBJ2-5, with TRBD1 matching 7 bases. The CDR3 is made up of 19 amino acids. CDR1 ENHRY and CDR2 SYGVKD come from the germline V gene. V gave up 4 bases and J gave up 0 bases; unmatched junction bases: 17. Written as DNA, the CDR3 is TGTGCCATCAGTGGGGGACAGAGGAGCTCTGGGGCCAACCAAGAGACCCAGTACTTC. Amino acid sequence: CAISGGQRSSGANQETQYF.

This clonotype was seen a few times. V is TRBV24-1 and J is TRBJ2-3; D gene uncertain. V was shortened by 4 bases and J by 4 bases, with 8 bases between the two germline ends. Germline lookup yields CDR1 KGHDR and CDR2 SFDVKD. CDR3 length equals 13 residues. CDR3 bases: TGTGCCACCAGTGACCCCGGAGCAGATACGCAGTATTTT. This codes for CATSDPGADTQYF.

The chain uses TRBV19 and TRBJ1-6; 8 nucleotides agree with TRBD1. Trimming cost V 1 base and J 6 bases; bases outside gene matches: 5. This CDR3 is 16 amino acids long. Germline lookup yields CDR1 LNHDA and CDR2 SQIVND (reference sequence). The CDR3 DNA follows: TGTGCCAGTAGTATAGGGTCGGGACAGGTTAATTCACCCCTCCACTTT. Residues: CASSIGSGQVNSPLHF.

As for this clonotype: Without the conserved terminal phenylalanine or tryptophan, this CDR3 likely stems from a read error. The gene calls are TRBV10-3 and TRBJ2-2, with 8 positions matching TRBD2. Germline V gene lookup returns CDR1 ENHRY and CDR2 SYGVKD. CDR3 length equals 15 residues. CDR3 DNA sequence: TGTGCCATCGGAATAGCGGGATCAAACACTGGGGAGCTGTTTTTA. Protein: CAIGIAGSNTGELFL.

The CDR3 nucleotides are TGTGCCTGGAGTAGCAGGGGGGACACTGAAGCTTTCTTT. This gives the protein CAWSSRGDTEAFF. This sequence joins TRBV30 and TRBJ1-1, with TRBD1 identical over 7 bases. The germline gives CDR1 GTSNPN, CDR2 SVGIG (reference sequence). The junction had 3 bases not matched to a gene; V was cut back by 2 bases and J by 3 bases. This CDR3 has 13 residues. Supplemented by reference TRBV30 and TRBJ1-1, the full variable domain reads SQTIHQWPATLVQPVGSPLSLECTVEGTSNPNLYWYRQAAGRGLQLLFYSVGIGQISSEVPQNLSASRPQDRQFILSSKKLLLSDSGFYLCAWSSRGDTEAFFGQGTRLTVV.

The sample holds many counts of this clonotype. The V and J genes are TRBV4-1 and TRBJ1-1, with D perhaps TRBD1 (6 bases). CDR3 length equals 17 residues. Germline lookup yields CDR1 MGHRA and CDR2 YSYEKL. With 0 bases removed from V and 3 bases from J, the gap between germline ends came to 17 bases. The CDR3 loop is CASSQDDRSSWDTEAFF. The CDR3 bases are TGCGCCAGCAGCCAAGACGACAGGTCTTCGTGGGACACTGAAGCTTTCTTT.

The genes are TRBV29-1 and TRBJ2-7; D is possibly TRBD2 (5 bases). With 5 bases removed from V and 3 bases from J, the gap between germline ends came to 17 bases. CDR3 length: 14 amino acids. Germline CDR1 and CDR2: SQVTM and ANQGSEA. CDR3 sequence (DNA): TGCAGCGTTTCACCCGCGGGCGGGTACTACGAGCAGTACTTC. Translating it yields CSVSPAGGYYEQYF.

V and J are TRBV7-8 and TRBJ2-7; D could derive from TRBD1 or TRBD2 (5 bases each). Germline CDR1 and CDR2: SGHVS and FQNEAQ. Trimming took 1 base from V and 2 from J, leaving 12 bases between them. The CDR3 runs 15 residues. CDR3 DNA: TGTGCCAGCAGCTTAGGAGTGGGGGAGACCTACGAGCAGTACTTC. Translated, it gives CASSLGVGETYEQYF.

This clonotype was seen ten or more times. The chain carries TRBV7-8 and TRBJ1-2, with D tentatively TRBD1 (5 bases). V lost 1 base, J lost 8 bases, and 11 bases lay in between. CDR1 SGHVS and CDR2 FQNEAQ come from the germline V gene. CDR3 length equals 13 residues. The CDR3 DNA sequence: TGTGCCAGCAGCTTAGTCCCAGGGCGCGGCTACACCTTC. The encoded protein is CASSLVPGRGYTF.

This clonotype has at least ten counts. The rearrangement links TRBV5-8 to TRBJ2-7; 8 bases are shared with TRBD2. V lost 2 bases to trimming and J lost 4 bases; unmatched junction nucleotides: 8. The germline V gene encodes CDR1 SGHTS and CDR2 YDEGEE. The CDR3 runs 15 residues. Here the CDR3 DNA reads TGTGCCAGCAGCTTTCTTCCGGGGGGGGAGTACGAGCAGTACTTC. It codes for CASSFLPGGEYEQYF.

This clonotype occurred many times. The J gene is TRBJ1-2, the V gene TRBV6-5; 11 nucleotides agree with TRBD1. Trimming at V came to 2 bases and at J to 8 bases, leaving 4 bases not matched to a gene. Germline CDR1 and CDR2: MNHEY and SVGAGI. The length of the CDR3 is 14 residues. The CDR3 DNA reads as TGTGCCAGCAGTTACGGACAGGGGGCGGGAGGCTACACCTTC. This sequence encodes CASSYGQGAGGYTF.

V and J are TRBV28 and TRBJ2-7, with TRBD1 identical over 10 bases. CDR1 is MDHEN, CDR2 SYDVKM, per germline. The CDR3 is made up of 15 amino acids. With V trimmed by 3 bases and J by 3 bases, 5 bases remained unmatched. CDR3 loop: CASSFGQGVYYEQYF. The CDR3 DNA sequence: TGTGCCAGCAGTTTCGGACAGGGGGTCTACTACGAGCAGTACTTC.

This clonotype was seen more than once but under ten times. The rearrangement links TRBV6-5 to TRBJ2-3; the D gene is possibly TRBD2 (5 bases). CDR1 and CDR2 (germline): MNHEY, SVGAGI. Trimming shortened V by 2 bases and J by 2 bases, and 14 bases separated the two germline ends. The CDR3 is 16 amino acids. CDR3: CASSYDGSGFTDTQYF. CDR3 bases: TGTGCCAGCAGTTACGATGGGAGCGGATTCACAGATACGCAGTATTTT.

The sample holds many counts of this clonotype. The chain has TRBV5-8 and TRBJ2-7; no definite D call. The germline V gene encodes CDR1 SGHTS and CDR2 YDEGEE. The V end lost 2 bases, the J end lost 4 bases, and 10 bases lay between the germline ends. The CDR3 length is 13 residues. The CDR3 protein is CASSFGPLYEQYF. The CDR3 coding sequence is TGTGCCAGCAGCTTCGGTCCGCTATACGAGCAGTACTTC.

This clonotype was counted at least ten times. The chain uses TRBV12-3 or TRBV12-4 and TRBJ1-6; tentative D call: TRBD1 (6 bases). V gave up 5 bases and J gave up 12 bases, with 20 bases separating them. The CDR3 has 15 residues. The chain's CDR3 is CASSPQGRGGGPLHF. CDR3 bases: TGTGCCAGCAGTCCCCAAGGCAGGGGAGGAGGACCCCTCCACTTT.

The J gene is TRBJ1-2, the V gene TRBV29-1, with D possibly TRBD1 on 6 matching bases. The germline V gene encodes CDR1 SQVTM and CDR2 ANQGSEA. Between the trimmed V and J ends, which lost 7 bases and 2 bases, there was a span of 14 bases. This CDR3 is built from 13 residues. The CDR3 spells CSAGGGPNYGYTF. The CDR3 nucleotides are TGCAGCGCTGGTGGGGGGCCGAACTATGGCTACACCTTC.

The chain employs TRBV5-1 and TRBJ1-6; 10 nucleotides line up with TRBD1. V was pared by 4 bases and J by 10 bases, with 11 bases of the junction left unmatched. The CDR3 has 16 residues. Germline CDR1 reads SGHRS; CDR2 reads YFSETQ. The CDR3 here is CASSLFGTGAGSPLHF. CDR3 nucleotides: TGCGCCAGCAGCCTATTCGGGACAGGGGCGGGATCACCCCTCCACTTT.

The gene calls are TRBV5-5 and TRBJ2-7; D is unclear. Trimming removed 0 bases from V and 9 bases from J, with 1 base in between. This CDR3 has 9 residues. Germline CDR1 and CDR2: SGHKS and YYEKEE (reference sequence). The CDR3 loop is CASSLGQYF. As DNA, the CDR3 is TGTGCCAGCAGCTTGGGGCAGTACTTC.

With respect to this clonotype: This is likely a read error, given that the CDR3 carries no conserved phenylalanine or tryptophan at its end. The V and J genes are TRBV7-9 and TRBJ2-7, with D tentatively TRBD1 (6 bases). This CDR3 has 14 residues. Germline-derived CDR1 and CDR2 are SEHNR and FQNEAQ (reference sequence). Here the CDR3 DNA reads TGTGCCGGCAGCTTTACAGGGTCAAGATACGAGCAGTACTCC. Amino acids: CAGSFTGSRYEQYS.

There are many counts of this clonotype. The chain recombines TRBV7-3 with TRBJ1-5; the D gene is possibly TRBD1 (6 bases). CDR1 is SGHTA, CDR2 FQGTGA, per germline. The CDR3 covers 19 residues. V was shortened by 5 bases and J by 0 bases, with 23 bases between the two germline ends. The CDR3 DNA reads TGTGCCAGCAGCGAAACAGGGAATAAGGGAATAGATAGCAATCAGCCCCAGCATTTT. Translated, it gives CASSETGNKGIDSNQPQHF. The whole variable domain, remainder taken from reference TRBV7-3 and TRBJ1-5, is GAGVSQTPSNKVTEKGKYVELRCDPISGHTALYWYRQSLGQGPEFLIYFQGTGAADDSGLPNDRFFAVRPEGSVSTLKIQRTERGDSAVYLCASSETGNKGIDSNQPQHFGDGTRLSIL.